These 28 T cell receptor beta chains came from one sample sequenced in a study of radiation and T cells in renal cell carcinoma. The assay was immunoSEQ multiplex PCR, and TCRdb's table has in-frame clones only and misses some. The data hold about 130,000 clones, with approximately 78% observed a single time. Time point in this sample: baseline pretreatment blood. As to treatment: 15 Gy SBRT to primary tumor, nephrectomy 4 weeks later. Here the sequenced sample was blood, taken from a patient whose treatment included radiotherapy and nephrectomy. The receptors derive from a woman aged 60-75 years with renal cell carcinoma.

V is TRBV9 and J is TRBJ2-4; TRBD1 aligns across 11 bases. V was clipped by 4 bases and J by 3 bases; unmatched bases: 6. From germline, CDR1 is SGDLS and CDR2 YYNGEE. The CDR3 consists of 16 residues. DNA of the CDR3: TGTGCCAGCAGCCCCCGGACAGGGGGCCTCAAAAACATTCAGTACTTC. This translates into CASSPRTGGLKNIQYF.

CDR3 region: CASSDSGQGYSGANVLTF. The CDR3 DNA follows: TGTGCCAGCAGTGACTCGGGACAGGGGTATTCTGGGGCCAACGTCCTGACTTTC. V and J are TRBV6-4 and TRBJ2-6, with TRBD1 identical over 10 bases. After removal of 0 bases from V and 1 base from J, the junction contained 3 bases not matched to a gene. From germline, CDR1 is MRHNA and CDR2 SNTAGT. CDR3 size: 18 residues.

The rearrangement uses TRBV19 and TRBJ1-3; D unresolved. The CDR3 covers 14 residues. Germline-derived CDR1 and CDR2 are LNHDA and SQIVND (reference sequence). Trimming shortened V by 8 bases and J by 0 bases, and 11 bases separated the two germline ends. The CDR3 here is CASSGRGSGNTIYF. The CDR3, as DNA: TGTGCCAGTTCCGGCCGCGGCTCTGGAAACACCATATATTTT.

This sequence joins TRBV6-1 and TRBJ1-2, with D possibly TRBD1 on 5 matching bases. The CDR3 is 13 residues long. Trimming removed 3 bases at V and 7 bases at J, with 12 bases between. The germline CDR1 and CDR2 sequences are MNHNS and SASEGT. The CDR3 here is CASSDQGASGYTF. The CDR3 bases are TGTGCCAGCAGTGACCAGGGTGCGAGTGGCTACACCTTC.

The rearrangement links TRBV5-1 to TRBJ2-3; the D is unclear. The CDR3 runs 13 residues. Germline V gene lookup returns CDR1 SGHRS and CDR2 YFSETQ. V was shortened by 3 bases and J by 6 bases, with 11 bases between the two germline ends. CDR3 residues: CASSSTTPDTQYF. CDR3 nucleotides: TGCGCCAGCAGCTCAACCACTCCGGATACGCAGTATTTT. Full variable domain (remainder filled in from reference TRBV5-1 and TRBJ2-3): KAGVTQTPRYLIKTRGQQVTLSCSPISGHRSVSWYQQTPGQGLQFLFEYFSETQRNKGNFPGRFSGRQFSNSRSEMNVSTLELGDSALYLCASSSTTPDTQYFGPGTRLTVL.

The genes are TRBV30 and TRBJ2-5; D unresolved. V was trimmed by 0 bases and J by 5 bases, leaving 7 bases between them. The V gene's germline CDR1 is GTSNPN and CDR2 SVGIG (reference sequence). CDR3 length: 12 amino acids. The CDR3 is CAWSVIRETQYF. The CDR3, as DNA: TGTGCCTGGAGTGTAATCCGGGAGACCCAGTACTTC.

This chain's CDR3 is CATSREGQGLDGYTF. CDR3 coding DNA: TGTGCCACCAGCAGAGAGGGACAGGGTTTAGATGGCTACACCTTC. The chain combines TRBV15 with TRBJ1-2, with TRBD1 matching over 9 bases. Looked up from germline, CDR1 is LNHNV and CDR2 is YYDKDF (reference sequence). The V gene end was trimmed by 0 bases and the J gene end by 6 bases; junction bases not matched to a gene: 5. This CDR3 is 15 amino acids long. Full variable domain (remainder filled in from reference TRBV15 and TRBJ1-2): DAMVIQNPRYQVTQFGKPVTLSCSQTLNHNVMYWYQQKSSQAPKLLFHYYDKDFNNEADTPDNFQSRRPNTSFCFLDIRSPGLGDTAMYLCATSREGQGLDGYTFGSGTRLTVV.

The CDR3 DNA is TGTGCCAGCAGCCAGGATACGGCAACTAATGAAAAACTGTTTTTT. It is translated as CASSQDTATNEKLFF. The V call is TRBV4-2, the J call TRBJ1-4; D is ambiguous. The germline gives CDR1 LGHNA, CDR2 YNFKEQ. This CDR3 has 15 amino acids. V was cut by 3 bases and J by 0 bases, with 8 bases left in between.

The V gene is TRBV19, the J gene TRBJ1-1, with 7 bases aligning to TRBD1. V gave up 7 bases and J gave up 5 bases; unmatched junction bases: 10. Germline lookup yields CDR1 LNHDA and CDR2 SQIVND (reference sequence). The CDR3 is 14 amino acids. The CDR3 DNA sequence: TGTGCCAGTATCGGCGGGGACAGACGGACTGAAGCTTTCTTT. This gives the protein CASIGGDRRTEAFF. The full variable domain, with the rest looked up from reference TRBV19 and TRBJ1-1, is DGGITQSPKYLFRKEGQNVTLSCEQNLNHDAMYWYRQDPGQGLRLIYYSQIVNDFQKGDIAEGYSVSREKKESFPLTVTSAQKNPTAFYLCASIGGDRRTEAFFGQGTRLTVV.

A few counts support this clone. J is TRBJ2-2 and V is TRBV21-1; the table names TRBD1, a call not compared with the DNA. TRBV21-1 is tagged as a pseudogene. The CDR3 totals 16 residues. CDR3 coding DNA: TGTGCCAGCAGCATCCGACAGCCCAAAAACACCGGGGAGCTGTTTTTT. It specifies CASSIRQPKNTGELFF.

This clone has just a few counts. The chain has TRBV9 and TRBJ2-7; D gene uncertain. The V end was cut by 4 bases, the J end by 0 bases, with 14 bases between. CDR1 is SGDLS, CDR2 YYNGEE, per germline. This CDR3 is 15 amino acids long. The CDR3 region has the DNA TGTGCCAGCAGCCTGGCCCCGAGTAGCTCCTACGAGCAGTACTTC. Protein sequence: CASSLAPSSSYEQYF.

The CDR3 sequence: CASSIGGGGKDTEAFF. In nucleotides, the CDR3 is TGTGCCAGTAGTATAGGAGGGGGGGGAAAGGACACTGAAGCTTTCTTT. The V and J genes are TRBV19 and TRBJ1-1; D may be TRBD1 (6 bases). The germline V and J ends were trimmed by 1 base and 3 bases, with 15 bases remaining between them. The CDR3 totals 16 residues. Germline V gene sequence: CDR1 LNHDA, CDR2 SQIVND (reference sequence).

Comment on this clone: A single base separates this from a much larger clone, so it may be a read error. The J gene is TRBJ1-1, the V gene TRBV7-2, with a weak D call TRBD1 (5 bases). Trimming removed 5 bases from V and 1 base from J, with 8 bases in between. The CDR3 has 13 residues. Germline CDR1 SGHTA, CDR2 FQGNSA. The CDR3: CASSPTGNTEAFF. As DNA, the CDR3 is TGTGCCAGCAGCCCCACAGGGAACACTGAAGCTTTCTTT.

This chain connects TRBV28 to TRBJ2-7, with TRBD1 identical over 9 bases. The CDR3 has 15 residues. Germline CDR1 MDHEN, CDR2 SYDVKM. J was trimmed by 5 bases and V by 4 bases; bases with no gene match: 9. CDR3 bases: TGTGCCAGCAGTTCTCCCGGGGACAGGGTCAACGAGCAGTACTTC. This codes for CASSSPGDRVNEQYF. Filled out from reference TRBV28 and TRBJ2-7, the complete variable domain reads DVKVTQSSRYLVKRTGEKVFLECVQDMDHENMFWYRQDPGLGLRLIYFSYDVKMKEKGDIPEGYSVSREKKERFSLILESASTNQTSMYLCASSSPGDRVNEQYFGPGTRLTVT.

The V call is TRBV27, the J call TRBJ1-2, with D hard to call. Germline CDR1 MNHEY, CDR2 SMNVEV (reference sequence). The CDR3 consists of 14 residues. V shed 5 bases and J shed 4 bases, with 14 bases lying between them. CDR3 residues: CASSAPGVGYGYTF. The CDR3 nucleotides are TGTGCCAGCAGTGCCCCCGGGGTCGGCTATGGCTACACCTTC.

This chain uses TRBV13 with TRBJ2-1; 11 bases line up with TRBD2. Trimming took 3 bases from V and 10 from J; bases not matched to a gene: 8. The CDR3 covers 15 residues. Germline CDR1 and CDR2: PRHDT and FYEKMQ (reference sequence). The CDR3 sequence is CASSFRLAGSGEQFF. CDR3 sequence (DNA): TGTGCCAGCAGCTTTAGACTAGCGGGGTCAGGGGAGCAGTTCTTC. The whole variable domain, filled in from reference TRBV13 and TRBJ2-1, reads AAGVIQSPRHLIKEKRETATLKCYPIPRHDTVYWYQQGPGQDPQFLISFYEKMQSDKGSIPDRFSAQQFSDYHSELNMSSLELGDSALYFCASSFRLAGSGEQFFGPGTRLTVL.

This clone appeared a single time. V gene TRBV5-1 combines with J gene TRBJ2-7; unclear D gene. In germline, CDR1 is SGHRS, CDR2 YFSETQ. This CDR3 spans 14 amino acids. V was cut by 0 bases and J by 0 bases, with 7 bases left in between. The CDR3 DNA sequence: TGCGCCAGCAGCTTGGGACGAACCTCCTACGAGCAGTACTTC. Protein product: CASSLGRTSYEQYF. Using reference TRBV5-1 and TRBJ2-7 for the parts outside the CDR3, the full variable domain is KAGVTQTPRYLIKTRGQQVTLSCSPISGHRSVSWYQQTPGQGLQFLFEYFSETQRNKGNFPGRFSGRQFSNSRSEMNVSTLELGDSALYLCASSLGRTSYEQYFGPGTRLTVT.

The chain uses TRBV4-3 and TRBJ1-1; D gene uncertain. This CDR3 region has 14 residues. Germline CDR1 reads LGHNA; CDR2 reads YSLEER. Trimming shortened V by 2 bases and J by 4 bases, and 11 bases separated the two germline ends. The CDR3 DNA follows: TGCGCCAGCAGCCAACTCCGGGAAGGCACTGAAGCTTTCTTT. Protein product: CASSQLREGTEAFF.

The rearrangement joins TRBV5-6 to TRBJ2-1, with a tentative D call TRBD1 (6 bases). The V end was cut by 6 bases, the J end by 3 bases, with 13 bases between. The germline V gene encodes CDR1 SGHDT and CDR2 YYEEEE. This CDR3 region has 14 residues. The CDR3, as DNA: TGTGCCAGCATCCTTCGGACAGACTACAATGAGCAGTTCTTC. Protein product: CASILRTDYNEQFF.

The CDR3 protein is CASSRVSYEQYF. The DNA for the CDR3 is TGTGCCAGCAGCCGGGTTTCCTACGAGCAGTACTTC. The rearrangement joins TRBV28 to TRBJ2-7; unclear D gene. CDR1 and CDR2 (germline): MDHEN, SYDVKM. The CDR3 loop spans 12 amino acids. The V end lost 6 bases, the J end lost 1 base, and 7 bases lay between the germline ends.

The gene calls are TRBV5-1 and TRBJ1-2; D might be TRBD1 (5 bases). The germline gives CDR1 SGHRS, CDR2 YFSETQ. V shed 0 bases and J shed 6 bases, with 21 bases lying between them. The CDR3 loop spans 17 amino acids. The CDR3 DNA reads TGCGCCAGCAGCTTGGATTCTGAGGGGTTGCGATGGAATGGCTACACCTTC. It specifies CASSLDSEGLRWNGYTF.

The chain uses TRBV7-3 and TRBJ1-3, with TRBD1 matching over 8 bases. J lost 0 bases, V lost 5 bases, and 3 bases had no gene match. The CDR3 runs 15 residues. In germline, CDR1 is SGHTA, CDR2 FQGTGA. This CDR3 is CASSPTGGSGNTIYF. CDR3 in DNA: TGTGCCAGCAGCCCTACAGGGGGCTCTGGAAACACCATATATTTT.

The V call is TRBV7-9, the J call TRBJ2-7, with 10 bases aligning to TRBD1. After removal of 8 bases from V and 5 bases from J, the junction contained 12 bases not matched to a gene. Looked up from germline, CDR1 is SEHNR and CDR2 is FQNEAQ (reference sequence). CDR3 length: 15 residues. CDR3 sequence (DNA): TGTGCCAGCGGTCGAGGACAGGGGGTTTCGGACGAGCAGTACTTC. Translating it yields CASGRGQGVSDEQYF.

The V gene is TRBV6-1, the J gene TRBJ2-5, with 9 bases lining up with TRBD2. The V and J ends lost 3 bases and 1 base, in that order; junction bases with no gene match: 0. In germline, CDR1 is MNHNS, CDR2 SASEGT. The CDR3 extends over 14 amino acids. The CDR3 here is CASSETSGQETQYF. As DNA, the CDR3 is TGTGCCAGCAGTGAGACTAGCGGCCAAGAGACCCAGTACTTC.

The CDR3 spells CASSAGTVENEKLFF. CDR3 DNA sequence: TGTGCCAGCAGCGCTGGGACAGTCGAAAATGAAAAACTGTTTTTT. This chain links TRBV9 with TRBJ1-4; 7 bases are a match to TRBD1. Trimming took 3 bases from V and 5 from J; bases not matched to a gene: 7. The CDR3 sequence is 15 residues long. The germline gives CDR1 SGDLS, CDR2 YYNGEE.

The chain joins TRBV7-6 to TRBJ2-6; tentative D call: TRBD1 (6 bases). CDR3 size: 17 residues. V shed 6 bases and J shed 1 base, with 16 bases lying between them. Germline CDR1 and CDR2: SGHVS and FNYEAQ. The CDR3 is CASSETGTTSGANVLTF. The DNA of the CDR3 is TGTGCCAGCAGTGAGACCGGGACAACTTCTGGGGCCAACGTCCTGACTTTC. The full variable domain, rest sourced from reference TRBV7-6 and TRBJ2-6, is GAGVSQSPRYKVTKRGQDVALRCDPISGHVSLYWYRQALGQGPEFLTYFNYEAQQDKSGLPNDRFSAERPEGSISTLTIQRTEQRDSAMYRCASSETGTTSGANVLTFGAGSRLTVL.

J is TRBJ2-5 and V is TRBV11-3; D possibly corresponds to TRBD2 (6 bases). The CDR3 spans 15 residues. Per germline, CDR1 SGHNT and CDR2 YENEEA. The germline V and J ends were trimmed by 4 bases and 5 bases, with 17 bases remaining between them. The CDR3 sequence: CASSSHGSEGETQYF. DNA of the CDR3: TGTGCCAGCAGCTCGCACGGGTCGGAGGGGGAGACCCAGTACTTC. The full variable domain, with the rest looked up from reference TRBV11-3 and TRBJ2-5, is EAGVVQSPRYKIIEKKQPVAFWCNPISGHNTLYWYLQNLGQGPELLIRYENEEAVDDSQLPKDRFSAERLKGVDSTLKIQPAELGDSAVYLCASSSHGSEGETQYFGPGTRLLVL.

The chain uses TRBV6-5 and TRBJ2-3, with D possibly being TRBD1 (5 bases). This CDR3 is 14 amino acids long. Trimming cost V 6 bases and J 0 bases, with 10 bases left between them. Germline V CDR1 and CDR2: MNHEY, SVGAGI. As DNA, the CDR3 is TGTGCCAGCAGCCCCAGGGCTAGCACAGATACGCAGTATTTT. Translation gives CASSPRASTDTQYF.